The 19 T cell receptor beta chains given below trace back to one sample, sequenced in a study of CXCR3-negative and CXCR3-positive naive CD8 T cells. Study-level results: Hydrophobicity of TRB CDR3s was greater in CXCR3-positive naive cells than in CXCR3-negative naive cells.

Their cognate antigens are unknown. Carrying UMI labels, the TRB cDNA libraries were prepared through 5' RACE. TCRdb reprocessed the 5' RACE reads and stores each CDR3 protein as one record, lacking DNA. The listing records approximately 89,000 distinct CDR3 sequences. The specimen sequenced was naive CXCR3+ CD8+ T cells from blood. Indicated subset: CD45RO-CCR7+CD27+CD95- naive CD8+ T cells expressing CXCR3 (TNR3+). These TCRs come from a human donor in good health. Some clones in this sample may be carry-over from other donors' samples.

The chain recombines TRBV6-5 with TRBJ1-6; TCRdb designates TRBD1, a call that cannot be tested without DNA. The CDR3 length is 15 residues. Germline V gene data show CDR1 as MNHEY and CDR2 as SVGAGI. The CDR3 loop is CASSYGGGLNSPLHF.

This chain links TRBV4-1 with TRBJ1-1; lacking DNA, the TRBD1 call made by TCRdb goes unchecked. The germline gives CDR1 MGHRA, CDR2 YSYEKL. This CDR3 has 16 residues. CDR3: CASSQDPGTGNTEAFF.

The J gene is TRBJ2-3, the V gene TRBV6-6; TCRdb's D gene call, TRBD1, goes unchecked for lack of DNA. This CDR3 has 14 residues. Germline CDR1 MNHNY, CDR2 SVGAGI (reference sequence). The CDR3: CASSNQRGPDTQYF.

The CDR3 reads CGSGWGGEAFF. The chain is built from TRBV12-3 or TRBV12-4 and TRBJ1-1. The CDR3 extends over 11 amino acids.

This chain joins TRBV6-5 and TRBJ2-7; TCRdb names TRBD1, which stays unverified in the absence of DNA. The CDR3 is 14 amino acids. CDR1 MNHEY and CDR2 SVGAGI come from the germline V gene. CDR3 protein: CASSPGDGPYEQYF.

The chain combines TRBV6-5 with TRBJ2-5. The CDR3 consists of 14 residues. CDR1 MNHEY and CDR2 SVGAGI come from the germline V gene. The CDR3: CASSYSSGEETQYF.

The chain employs TRBV12-3 or TRBV12-4 and TRBJ2-1; TCRdb selects TRBD2, and the lack of DNA leaves this call unchecked. The CDR3 runs 15 residues. The chain's CDR3 is CASLGTGGRGGEQFF.

This chain uses TRBV28 with TRBJ2-7; TCRdb returns TRBD1, unconfirmable since there is no DNA. CDR1 is MDHEN, CDR2 SYDVKM, per germline. The CDR3 loop spans 13 amino acids. The chain's CDR3 is CASSPAGTYEQYF.

The chain carries TRBV2 and TRBJ2-3; TCRdb selects TRBD2, and the lack of DNA leaves this call unchecked. Germline-derived CDR1 and CDR2 are SNHLY and FYNNEI. The CDR3 loop spans 13 amino acids. The CDR3 region is CASGKGPTDTQYF.

V gene TRBV14 combines with J gene TRBJ2-7; TCRdb's assignment of TRBD1 cannot be checked, as there is no DNA. Per the germline V gene, CDR1 is SGHDN and CDR2 is FVKESK. This CDR3 region has 16 residues. Here the CDR3 reads CASSLVSVGTRYEQYF.

The chain carries TRBV4-1 and TRBJ2-6. Germline loops: CDR1 MGHRA, CDR2 YSYEKL. The CDR3 spans 13 residues. The CDR3 spells CASSQVGANVLTF.

This chain connects TRBV1 to TRBJ2-7; with no DNA, the TCRdb D assignment of TRBD2 cannot be verified. TRBV1 is deemed a pseudogene. The CDR3 length is 13 residues. This CDR3 is CTSSQDGGYEQYF.

The gene calls are TRBV6-2 or TRBV6-3 and TRBJ1-1; without DNA, the TCRdb call of TRBD1 cannot be checked. Per the germline V gene, CDR1 is MNHEY and CDR2 is SVGEGT. There are 15 residues in the CDR3. The chain's CDR3 is CASSNPGQGVVEAFF.

This chain links TRBV2 with TRBJ1-1; the TCRdb D gene call, TRBD1, has no DNA to confirm it. The CDR3 loop spans 11 amino acids. Germline CDR1 reads SNHLY; CDR2 reads FYNNEI. CDR3 amino acids: CASRLQGEAFF.

This chain connects TRBV6-5 to TRBJ2-7; TCRdb's D gene call, TRBD2, goes unchecked for lack of DNA. From germline, CDR1 is MNHEY and CDR2 SVGAGI. This CDR3 region has 14 residues. The CDR3: CASSYSMAEDEQYF.

This chain joins TRBV11-2 and TRBJ2-7; TCRdb outputs TRBD2, but without DNA this stays unchecked. The length of the CDR3 is 14 residues. In germline, CDR1 is SGHAT, CDR2 FQNNGV. CDR3 sequence: CASSSAGGRLVQYF.

This rearrangement joins TRBV13 to TRBJ2-3; TCRdb selects TRBD1, and the lack of DNA leaves this call unchecked. The CDR3 has 16 residues. Germline assignment: CDR1 PRHDT and CDR2 FYEKMQ (reference sequence). CDR3: CASSLSGGIGTDTQYF.

CDR3 amino acids: CASSLLAGVNYEQYF. V and J are TRBV28 and TRBJ2-7; TCRdb calls TRBD2, which cannot be checked without DNA. CDR1 MDHEN and CDR2 SYDVKM come from the germline V gene. This CDR3 spans 15 amino acids.

The J gene is TRBJ2-5, the V gene TRBV12-3 or TRBV12-4; TCRdb's assignment of TRBD1 cannot be checked, as there is no DNA. This CDR3 has 15 residues. The CDR3 is CASSLFGTPQETQYF.